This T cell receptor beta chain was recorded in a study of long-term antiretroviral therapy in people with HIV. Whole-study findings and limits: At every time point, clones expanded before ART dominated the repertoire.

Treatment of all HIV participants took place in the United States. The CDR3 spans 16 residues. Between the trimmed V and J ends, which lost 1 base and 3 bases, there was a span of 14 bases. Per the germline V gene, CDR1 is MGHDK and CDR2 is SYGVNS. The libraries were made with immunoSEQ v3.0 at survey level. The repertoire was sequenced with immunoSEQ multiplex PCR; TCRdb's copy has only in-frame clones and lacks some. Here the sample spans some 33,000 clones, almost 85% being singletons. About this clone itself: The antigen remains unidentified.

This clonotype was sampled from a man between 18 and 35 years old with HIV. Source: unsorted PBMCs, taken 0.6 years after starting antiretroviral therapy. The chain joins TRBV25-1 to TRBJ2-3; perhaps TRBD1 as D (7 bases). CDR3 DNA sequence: TGTGCCAGCAGTGAATTAGGGGGGACAGTTACAGATACGCAGTATTTT. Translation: CASSELGGTVTDTQYF.